This T cell receptor (beta chain) is drawn from a study of blood T cells in healthy people across ages. Study-wide results and limits: The study found more naive CD4+ cells and higher diversity in long-lived than aged donors. Diversity estimates from one million T cells were considered underestimates.

As concerns this clonotype: Its matching antigen is unknown. This may arise from a read error, as a much more abundant clone is one base away.

A second PCR, run for about 6 to 12 cycles, used a sample-barcoded 5' primer plus a J-beta primer mix. TCRdb re-called the 5' RACE reads through MiXCR, storing one row per CDR3 protein. The sample has hundreds of thousands of distinct CDR3 sequences; roughly 49% are singletons. From germline, CDR1 is DFQATT and CDR2 SNEGSKA (reference sequence). The CDR3 runs 15 residues. V gave up 0 bases and J gave up 11 bases, with 22 bases separating them. The chain carries TRBV20-1 and TRBJ2-5; D might be TRBD2 (6 bases). Input material: blood. This receptor was taken from a woman aged 55 to 70 in good health. CDR3 in amino acids: CSARDPSEIFNEQYF. Here the CDR3 DNA reads TGCAGTGCTAGAGATCCTAGCGAAATTTTCAATGAGCAGTACTTC.